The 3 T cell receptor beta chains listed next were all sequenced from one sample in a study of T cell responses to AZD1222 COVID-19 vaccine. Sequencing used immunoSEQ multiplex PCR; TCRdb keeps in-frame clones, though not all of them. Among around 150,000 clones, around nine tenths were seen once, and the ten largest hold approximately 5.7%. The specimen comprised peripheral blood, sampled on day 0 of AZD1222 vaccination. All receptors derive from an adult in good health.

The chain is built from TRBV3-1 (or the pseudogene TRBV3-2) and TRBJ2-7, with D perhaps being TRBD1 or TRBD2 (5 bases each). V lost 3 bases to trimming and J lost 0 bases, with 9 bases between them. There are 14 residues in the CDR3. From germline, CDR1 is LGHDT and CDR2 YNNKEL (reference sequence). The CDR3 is CASSHGGSSYEQYF. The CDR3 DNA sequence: TGTGCCAGCAGCCATGGGGGAAGCTCCTACGAGCAGTACTTC.

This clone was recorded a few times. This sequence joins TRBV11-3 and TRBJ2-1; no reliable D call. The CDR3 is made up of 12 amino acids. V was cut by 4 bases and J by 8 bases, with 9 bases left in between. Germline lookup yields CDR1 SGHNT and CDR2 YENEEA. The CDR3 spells CASSSRGYEQFF. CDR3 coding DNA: TGTGCCAGCAGCTCCCGTGGGTATGAGCAGTTCTTC.

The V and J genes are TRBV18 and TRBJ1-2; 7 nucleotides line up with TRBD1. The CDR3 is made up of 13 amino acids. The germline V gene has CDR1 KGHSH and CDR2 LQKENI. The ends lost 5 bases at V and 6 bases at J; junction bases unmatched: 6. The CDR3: CASSTTGQDGYTF. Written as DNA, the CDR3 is TGTGCCAGCTCAACCACTGGACAGGATGGCTACACCTTC.